This passage covers 20 T cell receptor beta chains from one sample sequenced in a study of shared clonotypes between healthy human individuals. This table comes from immunoSEQ multiplex PCR, and its TCRdb copy is limited to in-frame clones, with some not included. The sample records hundreds of thousands of clones, about 98% being singletons. Cells designated naive CD8 were CD45RO-negative and were positively selected for CCR7, with terminally differentiated effector memory CD45RA+ cells excluded. Sequencing used naive CD8+ T cells sorted from blood. Receptors were obtained from a man aged 25-45 years in good health.

CDR3 nucleotides: TGTGCCAGCAGCCTTGGACTAGCGACGAACACCGGGGAGCTGTTTTTT. Translation: CASSLGLATNTGELFF. The rearrangement links TRBV11-3 to TRBJ2-2, with 9 bases fitting TRBD2. The CDR3 contains 16 residues. V shed 5 bases, J shed 0 bases, and the junction held 4 bases outside the gene matches. Germline V gene lookup returns CDR1 SGHNT and CDR2 YENEEA.

In nucleotides, the CDR3 is TGTGCCAGCAGCTCGCGCACAGGTGGAGAGGAGCAGTTCTTC. Protein: CASSSRTGGEEQFF. The chain links TRBV4-2 to TRBJ2-1; maybe TRBD1 (5 bases). Trimming removed 5 bases from V and 10 bases from J, with 18 bases in between. CDR1 is LGHNA and CDR2 is YNFKEQ in the germline V gene. The length of the CDR3 is 14 residues.

This chain uses TRBV28 with TRBJ1-2; D is possibly TRBD1 (5 bases). Germline CDR1 MDHEN, CDR2 SYDVKM. The CDR3 runs 13 residues. Trimming left V 4 bases short and J 4 bases short, with 10 bases between. The CDR3 here is CASSSTGTYGYTF. As DNA, the CDR3 is TGTGCCAGCAGTTCCACAGGAACCTATGGCTACACCTTC.

The V and J genes are TRBV27 and TRBJ2-2; D gene uncertain. Germline V gene lookup returns CDR1 MNHEY and CDR2 SMNVEV (reference sequence). This CDR3 region has 14 residues. V lost 6 bases and J 7 bases, leaving 15 bases between the germline ends. In DNA form, the CDR3 reads TGTGCCAGCAGGGGTTTGGTAGGGTTCGGGGAGCTGTTTTTT. Amino acid sequence: CASRGLVGFGELFF.

The chain uses TRBV7-6 and TRBJ2-7; 13 bases match TRBD2. The CDR3 has 14 amino acids. J gave up 6 bases and V 1 base, and 0 bases lay outside the gene matches. CDR1 and CDR2 from the germline V gene are SGHVS and FNYEAQ. CDR3 in amino acids: CASSLGTSGGEQYF. The CDR3 DNA sequence: TGTGCCAGCAGCTTAGGGACTAGCGGGGGCGAGCAGTACTTC.

The rearrangement uses TRBV27 and TRBJ1-2; the D is unclear. The CDR3 length is 12 residues. The germline gives CDR1 MNHEY, CDR2 SMNVEV (reference sequence). V shed 1 base and J shed 2 bases, with 2 bases lying between them. The CDR3 sequence is CASSLYNYGYTF. DNA for the CDR3: TGTGCCAGCAGTTTATACAACTATGGCTACACCTTC.

V and J are TRBV27 and TRBJ2-2, with D hard to call. This CDR3 contains 11 residues. Trimming left V 7 bases short and J 7 bases short, with 7 bases between. The germline gives CDR1 MNHEY, CDR2 SMNVEV (reference sequence). CDR3 in amino acids: CASTRNGELFF. The CDR3 bases are TGTGCCAGCACGAGGAACGGGGAGCTGTTTTTT.

V is TRBV5-6 and J is TRBJ2-1; the D gene is possibly TRBD1 (5 bases). CDR3 length: 14 amino acids. Germline CDR1 reads SGHDT; CDR2 reads YYEEEE. Between the trimmed V and J ends, which lost 2 bases and 7 bases, there was a span of 13 bases. Here the CDR3 reads CASSFRQGRNEQFF. CDR3 DNA: TGTGCCAGCAGCTTTCGGCAGGGTAGAAATGAGCAGTTCTTC. Drawing the rest from reference TRBV5-6 and TRBJ2-1, the complete variable domain is DAGVTQSPTHLIKTRGQQVTLRCSPKSGHDTVSWYQQALGQGPQFIFQYYEEEERQRGNFPDRFSGHQFPNYSSELNVNALLLGDSALYLCASSFRQGRNEQFFGPGTRLTVL.

The chain carries TRBV5-1 and TRBJ2-1; 8 bases fit TRBD1. The CDR3 is 17 amino acids. J gave up 5 bases and V 0 bases, and 10 bases lay outside the gene matches. The germline gives CDR1 SGHRS, CDR2 YFSETQ. The CDR3 loop is CASSLAPGTGFDNEQFF. The CDR3 DNA sequence: TGCGCCAGCAGCTTGGCCCCCGGGACAGGCTTTGACAATGAGCAGTTCTTC.

The gene calls are TRBV7-9 and TRBJ2-7; 8 bases are shared with TRBD1. Germline V gene sequence: CDR1 SEHNR, CDR2 FQNEAQ (reference sequence). The V and J ends lost 1 base and 6 bases, in that order; junction bases with no gene match: 11. The CDR3 contains 16 residues. CDR3: CASSLGWGDRMSEQYF. The CDR3 DNA follows: TGTGCCAGCAGCTTAGGGTGGGGGGACAGGATGAGCGAGCAGTACTTC.

This sequence joins TRBV7-9 and TRBJ2-1, with TRBD2 identical over 8 bases. Looked up from germline, CDR1 is SEHNR and CDR2 is FQNEAQ (reference sequence). J lost 15 bases, V lost 0 bases, and 10 bases had no gene match. The CDR3 has 14 amino acids. As DNA, the CDR3 is TGTGCCAGCAGCTTAGCGCTTGGGACTAGAGGGCCGTTCTTC. Translated, it gives CASSLALGTRGPFF.

The gene calls are TRBV5-6 and TRBJ2-3; 8 bases map to TRBD1. CDR1 and CDR2 from the germline V gene are SGHDT and YYEEEE. V was pared by 5 bases and J by 3 bases, with 8 bases of the junction left unmatched. This CDR3 has 15 residues. CDR3 sequence: CASSLTGDETDTQYF. The DNA of the CDR3 is TGTGCCAGCAGTTTGACAGGGGACGAGACAGATACGCAGTATTTT.

This chain connects TRBV13 to TRBJ2-7; the D gene is possibly TRBD2 (6 bases). This CDR3 is 14 amino acids long. The germline V gene encodes CDR1 PRHDT and CDR2 FYEKMQ (reference sequence). V was clipped by 5 bases and J by 2 bases, with 13 bases between them. CDR3 protein: CASSRGDSTYEQYF. CDR3 sequence (DNA): TGTGCCAGCAGCCGAGGGGACTCGACCTACGAGCAGTACTTC.

V gene TRBV5-5 combines with J gene TRBJ2-5; possibly TRBD1 for D (6 bases). CDR3 length: 15 amino acids. V was cut by 1 base and J by 0 bases, with 10 bases left in between. The germline gives CDR1 SGHKS, CDR2 YYEKEE (reference sequence). The CDR3 coding sequence is TGTGCCAGCAGCTTGCTGCGGACAGACCAAGAGACCCAGTACTTC. This translates into CASSLLRTDQETQYF.

The J gene is TRBJ2-2, the V gene TRBV7-9; 7 nucleotides agree with TRBD1. This CDR3 contains 18 residues. The ends lost 1 base at V and 7 bases at J; junction bases unmatched: 15. Germline V gives CDR1 SEHNR, CDR2 FQNEAQ (reference sequence). CDR3 DNA: TGTGCCAGCAGCTTAGAGGCCAAGGACAGGCCTTTTAACGGGGAGCTGTTTTTT. Amino acids: CASSLEAKDRPFNGELFF. Filled out from reference TRBV7-9 and TRBJ2-2, the complete variable domain reads DTGVSQNPRHKITKRGQNVTFRCDPISEHNRLYWYRQTLGQGPEFLTYFQNEAQLEKSRLLSDRFSAERPKGSFSTLEIQRTEQGDSAMYLCASSLEAKDRPFNGELFFGEGSRLTVL.

Turning to this clone: This same CDR3 is encoded by further DNA sequences in the sample. V is TRBV2 and J is TRBJ2-7; possible D gene TRBD2, 6 bases. V lost 6 bases and J lost 3, with 12 bases in between. There are 13 residues in the CDR3. Germline loops: CDR1 SNHLY, CDR2 FYNNEI. Here the CDR3 DNA reads TGTGCCAGCAGAGGGGACTCAAGCTACGAGCAGTACTTC. Protein sequence: CASRGDSSYEQYF.

This CDR3 reads CASSYGGFEAFF. As DNA, the CDR3 is TGTGCCAGCAGTTACGGTGGGTTTGAAGCTTTCTTT. J is TRBJ1-1 and V is TRBV6-5; D is ambiguous. The V gene lost 2 bases and the J gene lost 7 bases, with 8 bases spanning the gap. The CDR3 contains 12 residues. The germline gives CDR1 MNHEY, CDR2 SVGAGI.

The chain is built from TRBV27 and TRBJ1-1, with no clear D. The CDR3 runs 11 residues. V lost 7 bases to trimming and J lost 0 bases, with 3 bases between them. CDR1 and CDR2 from the germline V gene are MNHEY and SMNVEV (reference sequence). CDR3 nucleotide sequence: TGTGCCAGCATAATGAACACTGAAGCTTTCTTT. Amino acid sequence: CASIMNTEAFF.

The chain couples TRBV28 to TRBJ1-5, with D maybe TRBD1 (5 bases). The CDR3 totals 15 residues. Trimming took off 4 bases at V and 7 bases at J, with 17 bases between the two ends. Looked up from germline, CDR1 is MDHEN and CDR2 is SYDVKM. The CDR3 protein is CASSSTEGPGQPQHF. CDR3 nucleotide sequence: TGTGCCAGCAGTTCGACAGAGGGTCCAGGGCAGCCCCAGCATTTT.

The genes are TRBV9 and TRBJ2-7; 7 bases agree with TRBD2. Trimming removed 4 bases from V and 5 bases from J; junction bases left unmatched: 9. Germline assignment: CDR1 SGDLS and CDR2 YYNGEE. The CDR3 consists of 14 residues. The CDR3 region is CASSPRGGGNEQYF. CDR3 nucleotide sequence: TGTGCCAGCAGCCCCCGCGGGGGAGGGAACGAGCAGTACTTC.